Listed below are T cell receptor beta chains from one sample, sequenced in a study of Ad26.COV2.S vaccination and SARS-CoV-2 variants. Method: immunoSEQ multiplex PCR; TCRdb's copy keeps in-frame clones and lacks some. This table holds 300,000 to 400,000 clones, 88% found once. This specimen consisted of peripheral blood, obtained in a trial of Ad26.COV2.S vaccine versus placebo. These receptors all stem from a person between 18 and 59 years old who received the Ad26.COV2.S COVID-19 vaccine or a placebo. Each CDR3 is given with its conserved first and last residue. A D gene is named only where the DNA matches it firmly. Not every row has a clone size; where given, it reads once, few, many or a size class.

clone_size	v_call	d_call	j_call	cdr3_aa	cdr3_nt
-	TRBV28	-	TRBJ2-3	CATKTGTHTDTQYF	TGTGCCACCAAAACAGGGACCCACACAGATACGCAGTATTTT
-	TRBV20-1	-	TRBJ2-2	CSARVSGELFF	TGCAGTGCTAGAGTGAGCGGGGAGCTGTTTTTT
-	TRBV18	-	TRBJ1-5	CASLNAPNQPQHF	TGTGCCAGCTTAAACGCCCCAAATCAGCCCCAGCATTTT
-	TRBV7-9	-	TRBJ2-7	CASSLPPPANEQYF	TGTGCCAGCAGCCTTCCCCCCCCTGCAAACGAGCAGTACTTC
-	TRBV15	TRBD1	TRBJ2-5	CATSSPRDRNQETQYF	TGTGCCACCAGCAGCCCCCGGGACAGGAACCAAGAGACCCAGTACTTC
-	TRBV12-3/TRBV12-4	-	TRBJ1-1	CASITLTDEAFF	TGTGCCAGCATTACTTTGACAGATGAAGCTTTCTTT
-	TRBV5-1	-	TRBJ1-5	CASSPVAGQPQHF	TGCGCCAGCAGCCCGGTAGCAGGTCAGCCCCAGCATTTT
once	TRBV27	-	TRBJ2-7	CASEATLISYEQYF	TGTGCCAGCGAGGCGACACTTATCTCCTACGAGCAGTACTTC
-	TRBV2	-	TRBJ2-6	CASSADVGVTWSGANVLTF	TGTGCCAGCAGCGCTGATGTCGGGGTAACATGGTCTGGGGCCAACGTCCTGACTTTC
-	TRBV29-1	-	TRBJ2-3	CSVDLDADTQYF	TGCAGCGTTGATTTAGACGCAGATACGCAGTATTTT
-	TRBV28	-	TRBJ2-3	CASRARGTSTDTQYF	TGTGCCAGCAGAGCCCGGGGTACAAGCACAGATACGCAGTATTTT
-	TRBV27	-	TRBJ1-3	CASSSSPSVGNTIYF	TGTGCCAGCAGTTCGAGCCCCTCGGTCGGAAACACCATATATTTT
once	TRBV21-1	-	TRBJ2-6	CASSLIGEDRGRTLSGANVLTF	TGTGCCAGCAGCCTTATAGGGGAAGACAGGGGGCGTACTCTCTCTGGGGCCAACGTCCTGACTTTC
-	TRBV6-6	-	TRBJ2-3	CASSYSKGTDTQYF	TGTGCCAGCAGTTACTCGAAGGGCACAGATACGCAGTATTTT
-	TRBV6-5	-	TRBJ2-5	CASSYSRGVSETQYF	TGTGCCAGCAGTTACTCCCGGGGAGTGTCAGAGACCCAGTACTTC
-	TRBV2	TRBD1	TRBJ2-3	CASRDTGARVDTQYF	TGTGCCAGCAGGGATACAGGGGCTCGAGTCGATACGCAGTATTTT
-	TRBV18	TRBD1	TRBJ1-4	CASSPGTVDEKLFF	TGTGCCAGCTCACCAGGGACAGTGGATGAAAAACTGTTTTTT
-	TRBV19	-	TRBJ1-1	CASSTLGNTEAFF	TGTGCCAGTAGTACGCTGGGGAACACTGAAGCTTTCTTT
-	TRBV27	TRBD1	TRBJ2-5	CASSLMGQARETQYF	TGTGCCAGCAGTTTAATGGGACAGGCCCGAGAGACCCAGTACTTC
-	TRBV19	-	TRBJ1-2	CASSMGRGGGYTF	TGTGCCAGTAGTATGGGCAGGGGTGGTGGCTACACCTTC
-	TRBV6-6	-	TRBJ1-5	CASRPRSGYSNQPQHF	TGTGCCAGCAGGCCCCGGTCGGGCTATAGCAATCAGCCCCAGCATTTT
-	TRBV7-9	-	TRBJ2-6	CASSQGRPDGANVLTF	TGTGCCAGCAGCCAGGGACGGCCGGACGGGGCCAACGTCCTGACTTTC
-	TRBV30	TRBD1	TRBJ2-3	CAWSVQGATDTQYF	TGTGCCTGGAGTGTTCAGGGGGCCACAGATACGCAGTATTTT
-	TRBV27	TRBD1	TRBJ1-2	CASSSNRGLYGYTF	TGTGCCAGCAGTTCAAACAGGGGTCTCTATGGCTACACCTTC
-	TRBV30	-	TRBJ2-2	CAWRSIVRRDTGELFF	TGTGCCTGGAGGTCTATCGTCAGGCGGGACACCGGGGAGCTGTTTTTT
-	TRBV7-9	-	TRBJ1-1	CASSLSNTEAFF	TGTGCCAGCAGCTTATCGAACACTGAAGCTTTCTTT
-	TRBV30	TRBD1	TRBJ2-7	CAWSAGTGGSYEQYF	TGTGCCTGGAGTGCCGGGACAGGGGGCTCCTACGAGCAGTACTTC
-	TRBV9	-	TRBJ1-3	CASSEWGSSGNTIYF	TGTGCCAGCAGCGAATGGGGGAGCTCTGGAAACACCATATATTTT
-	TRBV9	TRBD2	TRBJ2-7	CASSPSGGKNYEQYF	TGTGCCAGCAGCCCAAGCGGGGGAAAAAACTACGAGCAGTACTTC
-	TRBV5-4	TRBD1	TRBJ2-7	CASSPGQGSSYEQYF	TGTGCCAGCAGCCCCGGACAGGGAAGCTCCTACGAGCAGTACTTC
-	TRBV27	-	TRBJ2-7	CASGDYSYEQYF	TGTGCCAGCGGAGACTACTCCTACGAGCAGTACTTC
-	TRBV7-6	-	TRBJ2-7	CASSLARDFSYEQYF	TGTGCCAGCAGCTTAGCCAGGGATTTCTCCTACGAGCAGTACTTC
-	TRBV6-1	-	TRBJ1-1	CASSERSRAFEAFF	TGTGCCAGCAGTGAACGGTCCAGGGCTTTTGAAGCTTTCTTT
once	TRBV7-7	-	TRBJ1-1	CASSSENTEAFF	TGTGCTAGCAGCTCTGAAAACACTGAAGCTTTCTTT
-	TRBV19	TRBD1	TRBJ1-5	CASRSPRDSPNQPQHF	TGTGCCAGTAGATCACCCCGGGACAGTCCCAATCAGCCCCAGCATTTT
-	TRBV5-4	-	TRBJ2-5	CASSGEAETQYF	TGTGCCAGCAGTGGGGAAGCAGAGACCCAGTACTTC
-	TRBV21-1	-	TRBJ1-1	CASSHSPGTAHRGAFF	TGTGCCAGCAGCCACAGCCCCGGGACAGCCCACCGGGGAGCTTTCTTT
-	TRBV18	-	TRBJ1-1	CASSPSGTKNTEAFF	TGTGCCAGCTCACCGTCCGGGACAAAGAACACTGAAGCTTTCTTT
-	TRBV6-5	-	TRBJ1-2	CATKRGVYGYTF	TGTGCCACCAAAAGGGGTGTCTATGGCTACACCTTC
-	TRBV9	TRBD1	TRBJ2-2	CASSEGQGLVGELFF	TGTGCCAGCAGCGAGGGACAGGGTTTAGTCGGGGAGCTGTTTTTT
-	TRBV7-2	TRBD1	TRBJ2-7	CASSFGTGGSSEQYF	TGTGCCAGCAGCTTCGGGACAGGGGGCTCGAGCGAGCAGTACTTC
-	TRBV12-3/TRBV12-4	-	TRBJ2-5	CASSRTEMGTQYF	TGTGCCAGCAGTAGGACGGAAATGGGGACCCAGTACTTC
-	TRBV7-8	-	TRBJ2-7	CASSLFYEQYF	TGTGCCAGCAGCTTGTTTTACGAGCAGTACTTC
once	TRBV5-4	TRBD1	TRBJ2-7	CASSAQGALTYEQYF	TGTGCCAGCAGCGCACAGGGGGCGCTCACCTACGAGCAGTACTTC
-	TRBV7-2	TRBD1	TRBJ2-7	CASSKVGTETYEQYF	TGTGCCAGCAGTAAGGTGGGGACAGAAACCTACGAGCAGTACTTC
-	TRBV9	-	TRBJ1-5	CASSVGGRSNQPQHF	TGTGCCAGCAGCGTAGGGGGAAGGAGCAATCAGCCCCAGCATTTT
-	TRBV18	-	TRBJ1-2	CASSPRERRNSYGYTF	TGTGCCAGCTCACCACGCGAACGGAGAAACAGCTATGGCTACACCTTC
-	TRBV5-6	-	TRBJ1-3	CASSLVTTGTGLSGNTIYF	TGTGCCAGCAGCTTGGTTACTACCGGGACCGGCCTCTCTGGAAACACCATATATTTT
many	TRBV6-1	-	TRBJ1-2	CASSDSGYGYTF	TGTGCCAGCAGTGATTCGGGCTATGGCTACACCTTC
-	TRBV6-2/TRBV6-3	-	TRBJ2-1	CASSLGVKQFF	TGTGCCAGCAGTCTCGGGGTCAAGCAGTTCTTC
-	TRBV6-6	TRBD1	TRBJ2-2	CASSYYGQGTGELFF	TGTGCCAGCAGTTACTACGGACAGGGGACCGGGGAGCTGTTTTTT
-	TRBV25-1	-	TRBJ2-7	CASTTGSISEQYF	TGTGCCAGCACCACTGGATCCATTTCCGAGCAGTACTTC
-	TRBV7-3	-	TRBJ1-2	CASSLTYVQGGYTF	TGTGCCAGCAGCTTAACGTACGTTCAGGGTGGCTACACCTTC
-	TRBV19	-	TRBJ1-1	CASSMGAQNTEAFF	TGTGCCAGTAGTATGGGTGCCCAGAACACTGAAGCTTTCTTT
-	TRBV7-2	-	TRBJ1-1	CASSLEGGRLSGFF	TGTGCCAGCAGCTTAGAGGGGGGGCGGCTGTCAGGTTTCTTT
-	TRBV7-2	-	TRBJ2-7	CASSLVGTGNTYEQYF	TGTGCCAGCAGCTTAGTCGGGACGGGAAACACCTACGAGCAGTACTTC